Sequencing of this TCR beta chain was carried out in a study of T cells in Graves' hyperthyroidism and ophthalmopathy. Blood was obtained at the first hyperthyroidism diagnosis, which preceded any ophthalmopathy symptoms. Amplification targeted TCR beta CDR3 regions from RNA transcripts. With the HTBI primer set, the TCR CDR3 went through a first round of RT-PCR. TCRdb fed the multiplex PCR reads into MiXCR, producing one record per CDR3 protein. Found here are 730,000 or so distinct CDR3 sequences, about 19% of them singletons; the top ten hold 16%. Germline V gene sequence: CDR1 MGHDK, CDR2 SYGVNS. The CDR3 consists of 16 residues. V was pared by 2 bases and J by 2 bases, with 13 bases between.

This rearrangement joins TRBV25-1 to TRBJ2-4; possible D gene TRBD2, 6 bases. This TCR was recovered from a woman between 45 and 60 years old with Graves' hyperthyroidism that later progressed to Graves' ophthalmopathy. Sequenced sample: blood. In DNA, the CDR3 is TGTGCCAGCAGTGAAGCCGGGAGATTCCCCAAAAACATTCAGTACTTC. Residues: CASSEAGRFPKNIQYF.